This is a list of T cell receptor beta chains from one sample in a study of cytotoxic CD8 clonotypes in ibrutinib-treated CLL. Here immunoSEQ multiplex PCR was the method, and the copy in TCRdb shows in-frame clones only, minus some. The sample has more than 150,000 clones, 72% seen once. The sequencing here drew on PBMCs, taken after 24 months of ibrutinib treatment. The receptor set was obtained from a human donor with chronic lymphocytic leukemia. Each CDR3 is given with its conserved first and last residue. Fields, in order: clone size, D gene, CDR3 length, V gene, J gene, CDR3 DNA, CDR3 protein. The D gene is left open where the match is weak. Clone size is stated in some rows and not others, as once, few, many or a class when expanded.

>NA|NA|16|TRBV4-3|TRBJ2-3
TGCGCCAGCAGCCAATTATTCGGGAGTGAGGCAGATACGCAGTATTTT
CASSQLFGSEADTQYF
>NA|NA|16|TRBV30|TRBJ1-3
TGTGCCTGGAGCCCCGCGGGTTTCTTTCCTGGAAACACCATATATTTT
CAWSPAGFFPGNTIYF
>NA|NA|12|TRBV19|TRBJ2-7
TGTGCCAGTAGTACAGGAACCTACGAGCAGTACTTC
CASSTGTYEQYF
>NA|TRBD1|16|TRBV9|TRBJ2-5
TGTGCCAGCAGCGTCGGGACAGGGAGTCAACAAGAGACCCAGTACTTC
CASSVGTGSQQETQYF
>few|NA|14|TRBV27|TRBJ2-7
TGTGCCAGCAGTTTAGAGACCGGGTCCTACGAGCAGTACTTC
CASSLETGSYEQYF
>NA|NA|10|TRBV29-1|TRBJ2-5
TGCAGCGTCGGTGAAGAGACCCAGTACTTC
CSVGEETQYF
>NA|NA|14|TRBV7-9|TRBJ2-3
TGTGCCAGCAGCTTAGTAGTAGGCACAGATACGCAGTATTTT
CASSLVVGTDTQYF
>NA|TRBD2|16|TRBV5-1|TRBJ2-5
TGCGCCAGCAGCTTTTGGGCTAGCGGGAGGGGAGAGACCCAGTACTTC
CASSFWASGRGETQYF
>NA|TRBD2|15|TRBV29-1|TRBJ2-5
TGCAGCGTTGATTGGGGGACTAGCGAGGGGGGTCCCCAGTACTTC
CSVDWGTSEGGPQYF
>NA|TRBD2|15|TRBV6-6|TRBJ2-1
TGTGCCAGCAGTCCCCTTGGGGGAGGGTACAATGAGCAGTTCTTC
CASSPLGGGYNEQFF
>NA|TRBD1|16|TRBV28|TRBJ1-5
TGTGCCAGCAGGTCGACAGGGAGACGGAGCAATCAGCCCCAGCATTTT
CASRSTGRRSNQPQHF
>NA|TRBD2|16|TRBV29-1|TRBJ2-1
TGCAGCGTTGAAGACAAGGGACTAGCGGCATACAATGAGCAGTTCTTC
CSVEDKGLAAYNEQFF
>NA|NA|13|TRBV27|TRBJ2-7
TGTGCCAGCAGTTTAACCAGAACATACGAGCAGTACTTC
CASSLTRTYEQYF
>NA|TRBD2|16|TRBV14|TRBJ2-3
TGTGCCAGCAGCTCCCGGAGGCGGGGGGGCACAGATACGCAGTATTTT
CASSSRRRGGTDTQYF
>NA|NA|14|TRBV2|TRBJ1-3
TGTGCCAGCCGACAGACACGGACTGGAAACACCATATATTTT
CASRQTRTGNTIYF
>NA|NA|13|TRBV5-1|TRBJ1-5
TGCGCCAGCAGCTTTGGCGAAAATCAGCCCCAGCATTTT
CASSFGENQPQHF
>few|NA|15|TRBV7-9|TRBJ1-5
TGTGCCAGCAGCTTAGCGGCAGGGGGCAATCAGCCCCAGCATTTT
CASSLAAGGNQPQHF
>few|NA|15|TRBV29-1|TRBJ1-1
TGCAGCGGGAAATCGGGGGTTTCAGTGAACACTGAAGCTTTCTTT
CSGKSGVSVNTEAFF
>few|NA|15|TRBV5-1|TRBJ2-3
TGCGCCAGCAGCTTTGCTGGAATTAGCACAGATACGCAGTATTTT
CASSFAGISTDTQYF
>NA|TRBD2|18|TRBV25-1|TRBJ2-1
TGTGCCAGCAGGGCGTGGGAGACTAGCGGGAGGGCCTACAATGAGCAGTTCTTC
CASRAWETSGRAYNEQFF
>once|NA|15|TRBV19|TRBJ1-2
TGTGCCAGTAGTATTTCTTCAGGTTTTTCCTATGGCTACACCTTC
CASSISSGFSYGYTF
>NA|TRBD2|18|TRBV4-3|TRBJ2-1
TGCGCCAGCAGCCGGGCTAGCGGGGCCAGGAGCTCCTACAATGAGCAGTTCTTC
CASSRASGARSSYNEQFF
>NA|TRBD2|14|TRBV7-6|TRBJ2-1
TGTGCCAGCAGCCCGCGACTAGCGGGGCGGGAGCAGTTCTTC
CASSPRLAGREQFF